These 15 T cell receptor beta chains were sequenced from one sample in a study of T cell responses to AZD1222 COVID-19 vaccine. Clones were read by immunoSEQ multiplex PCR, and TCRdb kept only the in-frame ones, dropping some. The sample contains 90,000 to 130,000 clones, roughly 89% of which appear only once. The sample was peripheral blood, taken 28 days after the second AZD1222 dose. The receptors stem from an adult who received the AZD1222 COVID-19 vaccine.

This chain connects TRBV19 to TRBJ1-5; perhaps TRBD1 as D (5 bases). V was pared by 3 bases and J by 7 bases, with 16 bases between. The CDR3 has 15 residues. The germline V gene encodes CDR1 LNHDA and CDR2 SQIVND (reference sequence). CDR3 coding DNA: TGTGCCAGTAGTATGGGATTGGGGGTCCGGCAGCCCCAGCATTTT. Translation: CASSMGLGVRQPQHF.

The CDR3 loop is CASNRGAGEKLFF. As DNA, the CDR3 is TGCGCCAGCAATAGGGGGGCCGGTGAAAAACTGTTTTTT. The V call is TRBV5-1, the J call TRBJ1-4; tentative D call: TRBD1 (6 bases). V shed 6 bases and J shed 7 bases, with 13 bases lying between them. The CDR3 has 13 residues. Germline CDR1 SGHRS, CDR2 YFSETQ.

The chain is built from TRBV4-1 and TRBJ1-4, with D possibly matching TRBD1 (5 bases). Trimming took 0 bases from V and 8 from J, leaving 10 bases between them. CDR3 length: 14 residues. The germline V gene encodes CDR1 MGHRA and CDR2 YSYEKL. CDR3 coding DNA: TGCGCCAGCAGCCAAGACAGGGATGTGGAAAAACTGTTTTTT. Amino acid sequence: CASSQDRDVEKLFF.

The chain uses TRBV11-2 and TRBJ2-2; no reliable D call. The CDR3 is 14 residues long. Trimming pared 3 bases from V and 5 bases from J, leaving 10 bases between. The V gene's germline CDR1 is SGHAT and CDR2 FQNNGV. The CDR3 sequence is CASSFSYNTGELFF. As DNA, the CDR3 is TGTGCCAGCAGCTTCTCCTATAATACCGGGGAGCTGTTTTTT.

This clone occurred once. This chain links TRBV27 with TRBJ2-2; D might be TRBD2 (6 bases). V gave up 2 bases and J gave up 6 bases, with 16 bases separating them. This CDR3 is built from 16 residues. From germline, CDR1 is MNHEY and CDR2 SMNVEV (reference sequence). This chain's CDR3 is CASSLRGLLVAGELFF. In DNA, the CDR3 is TGTGCCAGCAGTTTAAGGGGACTCCTTGTCGCCGGGGAGCTGTTTTTT.

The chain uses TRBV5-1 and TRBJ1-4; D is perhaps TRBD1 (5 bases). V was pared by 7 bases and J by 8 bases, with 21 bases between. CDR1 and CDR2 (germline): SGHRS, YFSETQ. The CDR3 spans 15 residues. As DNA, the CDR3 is TGCGCCAGCCGGGAAATCCGGGACTCCCCGGAAAAACTGTTTTTT. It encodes CASREIRDSPEKLFF.

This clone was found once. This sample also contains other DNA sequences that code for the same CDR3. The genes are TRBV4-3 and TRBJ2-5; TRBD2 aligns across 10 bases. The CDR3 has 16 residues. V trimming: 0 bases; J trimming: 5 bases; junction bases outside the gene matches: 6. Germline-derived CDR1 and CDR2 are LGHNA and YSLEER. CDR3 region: CASSQDPSGGAETQYF. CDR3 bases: TGCGCCAGCAGCCAAGATCCCAGCGGGGGGGCGGAGACCCAGTACTTC.

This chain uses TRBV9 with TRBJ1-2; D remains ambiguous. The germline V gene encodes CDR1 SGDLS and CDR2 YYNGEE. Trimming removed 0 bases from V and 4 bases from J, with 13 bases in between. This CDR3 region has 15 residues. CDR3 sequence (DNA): TGTGCCAGCAGCGTAGATTGGTCGGGGAGCTATGGCTACACCTTC. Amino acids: CASSVDWSGSYGYTF.

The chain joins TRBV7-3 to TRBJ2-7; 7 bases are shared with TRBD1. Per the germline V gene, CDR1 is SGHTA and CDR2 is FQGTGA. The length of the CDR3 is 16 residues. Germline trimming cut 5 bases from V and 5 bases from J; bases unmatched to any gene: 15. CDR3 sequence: CASSPQPRDSTHEQYF. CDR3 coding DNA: TGTGCCAGCAGCCCCCAGCCCCGGGACAGCACCCACGAGCAGTACTTC.

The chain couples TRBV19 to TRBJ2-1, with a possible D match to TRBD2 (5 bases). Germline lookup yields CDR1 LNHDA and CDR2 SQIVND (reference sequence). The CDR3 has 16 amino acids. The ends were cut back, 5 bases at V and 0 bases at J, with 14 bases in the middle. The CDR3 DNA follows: TGTGCCAGTAGTCCACCTAGCTGGAGCTCCTACAATGAGCAGTTCTTC. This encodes CASSPPSWSSYNEQFF.

CDR3 sequence reads: CAISEFRSGGGDTSTDTQYF. CDR3 nucleotide sequence: TGTGCCATCAGTGAATTTCGGAGCGGGGGGGGTGACACTAGCACAGATACGCAGTATTTT. The chain combines TRBV10-3 with TRBJ2-3; 10 bases line up with TRBD2. Per germline, CDR1 ENHRY and CDR2 SYGVKD. This CDR3 comprises 20 residues. Losses at the gene ends were 3 bases for V and 0 bases for J; bases not matched to a gene: 15.

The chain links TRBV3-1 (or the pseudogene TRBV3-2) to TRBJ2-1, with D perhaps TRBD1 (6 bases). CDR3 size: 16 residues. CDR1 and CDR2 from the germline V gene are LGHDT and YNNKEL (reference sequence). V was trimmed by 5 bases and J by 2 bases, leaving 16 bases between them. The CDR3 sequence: CASSFPGTKPYNEQFF. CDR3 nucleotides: TGTGCCAGCAGCTTCCCCGGGACAAAGCCCTACAATGAGCAGTTCTTC.

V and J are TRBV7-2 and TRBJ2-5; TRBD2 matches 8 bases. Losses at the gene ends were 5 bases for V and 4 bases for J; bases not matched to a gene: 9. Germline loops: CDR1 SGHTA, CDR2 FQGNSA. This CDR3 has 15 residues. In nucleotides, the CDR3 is TGTGCCAGCAGCCCCCCCGGGGGGGAAGGAGAGACCCAGTACTTC. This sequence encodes CASSPPGGEGETQYF.

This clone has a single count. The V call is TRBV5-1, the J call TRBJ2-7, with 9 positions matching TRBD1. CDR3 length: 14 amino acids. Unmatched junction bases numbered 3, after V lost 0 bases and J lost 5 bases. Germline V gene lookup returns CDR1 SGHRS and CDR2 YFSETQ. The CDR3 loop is CASSLEGTGNEQYF. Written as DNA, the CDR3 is TGCGCCAGCAGCTTGGAGGGGACAGGGAACGAGCAGTACTTC. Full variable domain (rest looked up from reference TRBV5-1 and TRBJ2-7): KAGVTQTPRYLIKTRGQQVTLSCSPISGHRSVSWYQQTPGQGLQFLFEYFSETQRNKGNFPGRFSGRQFSNSRSEMNVSTLELGDSALYLCASSLEGTGNEQYFGPGTRLTVT.

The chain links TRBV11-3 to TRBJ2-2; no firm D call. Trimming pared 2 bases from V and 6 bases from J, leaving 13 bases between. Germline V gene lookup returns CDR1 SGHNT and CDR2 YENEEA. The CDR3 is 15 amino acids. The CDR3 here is CASSLLGTEAGELFF. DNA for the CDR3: TGTGCCAGCAGCTTATTAGGAACAGAGGCCGGGGAGCTGTTTTTT.